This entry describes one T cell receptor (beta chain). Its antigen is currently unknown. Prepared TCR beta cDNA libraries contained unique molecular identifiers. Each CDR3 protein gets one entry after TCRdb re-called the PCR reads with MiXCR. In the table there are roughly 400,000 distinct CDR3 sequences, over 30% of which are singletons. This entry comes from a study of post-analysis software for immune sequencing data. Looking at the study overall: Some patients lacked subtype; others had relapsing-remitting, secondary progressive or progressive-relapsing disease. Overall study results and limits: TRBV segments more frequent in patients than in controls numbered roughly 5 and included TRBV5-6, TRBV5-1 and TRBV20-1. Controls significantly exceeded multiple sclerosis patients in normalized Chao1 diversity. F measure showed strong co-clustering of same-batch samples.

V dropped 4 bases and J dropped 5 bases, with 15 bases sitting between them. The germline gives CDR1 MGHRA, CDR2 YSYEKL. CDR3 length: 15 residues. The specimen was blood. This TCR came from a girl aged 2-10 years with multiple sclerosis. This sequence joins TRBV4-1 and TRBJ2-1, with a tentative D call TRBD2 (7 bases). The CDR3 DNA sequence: TGCGCCAGCAGCCCGCGGGGGCCAGCCGACAATGAGCAGTTCTTC. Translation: CASSPRGPADNEQFF.